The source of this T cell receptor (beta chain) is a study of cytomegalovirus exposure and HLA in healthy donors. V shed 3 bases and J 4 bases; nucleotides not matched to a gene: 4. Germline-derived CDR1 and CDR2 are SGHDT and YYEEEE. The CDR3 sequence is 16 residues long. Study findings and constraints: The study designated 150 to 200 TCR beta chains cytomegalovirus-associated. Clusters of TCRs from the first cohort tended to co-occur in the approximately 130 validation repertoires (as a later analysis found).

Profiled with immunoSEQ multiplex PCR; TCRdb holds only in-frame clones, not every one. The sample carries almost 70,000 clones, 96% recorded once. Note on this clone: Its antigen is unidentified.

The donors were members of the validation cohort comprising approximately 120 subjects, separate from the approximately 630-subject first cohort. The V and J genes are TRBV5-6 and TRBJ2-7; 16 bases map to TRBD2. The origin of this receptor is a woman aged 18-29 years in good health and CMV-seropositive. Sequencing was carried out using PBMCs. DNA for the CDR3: TGTGCCAGCAGCTCAGGGACTAGCGGGAGGGGATACGAGCAGTACTTC. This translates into CASSSGTSGRGYEQYF.